This TCR beta chain was retrieved from a study of CD8 T cells in ankylosing spondylitis. Broader study findings: A TCR beta motif of under 10 highly homologous variants seemed to mark ankylosing spondylitis blood.

As concerns this clonotype: Antigen: not known.

CDR1 and CDR2 (germline): SGHVS, FQNEAQ. Between the trimmed V and J ends, which lost 2 bases and 8 bases, there was a span of 15 bases. The CDR3 is 14 amino acids. TCRdb independently ran MiXCR on the 5' RACE reads; one entry per CDR3 protein. Seen here are some 840,000 distinct CDR3 sequences, approximately 12% observed once, and the top ten hold 0.51%. The clonotype comes from a male donor with ankylosing spondylitis. Sequencing was done on a sample of blood, either unsorted or a sorted T cell fraction (not recorded which). The chain recombines TRBV7-8 with TRBJ1-2, with D possibly TRBD1 on 6 matching bases. The chain's CDR3 is CASSLSRDIKGYTF. The CDR3 DNA reads as TGTGCCAGCAGCTTAAGCCGGGACATTAAGGGCTACACCTTC. Complete variable domain (other parts from reference TRBV7-8 and TRBJ1-2): GAGVSQSPRYKVAKRGQDVALRCDPISGHVSLFWYQQALGQGPEFLTYFQNEAQLDKSGLPSDRFFAERPEGSVSTLKIQRTQQEDSAVYLCASSLSRDIKGYTFGSGTRLTVV.